One sample yielded the 31 T cell receptor beta chains listed below, sequenced in a study of blood T cell repertoires in COVID-19. Method: immunoSEQ multiplex PCR; TCRdb's copy keeps in-frame clones and lacks some. The table lists a few hundred thousand clones, 70% to 90% of them singletons. Specimen: PBMCs or T cells enriched from blood (not recorded which). The source is a man in his forties who had recovered from COVID-19.

This rearrangement joins TRBV11-2 to TRBJ1-1; 8 nucleotides match TRBD1. This CDR3 has 13 residues. Germline CDR1 SGHAT, CDR2 FQNNGV. With 4 bases clipped from V and 7 bases from J, the junction kept 5 bases outside the gene matches. The CDR3 nucleotides read TGTGCCAGCAGCTCCGGACAGGGCAATGAAGCTTTCTTT. Its translation: CASSSGQGNEAFF.

The chain uses TRBV6-4 and TRBJ2-3, with 7 bases lining up with TRBD2. The CDR3 runs to 15 residues. Germline V gene sequence: CDR1 MRHNA, CDR2 SNTAGT. V shed 4 bases and J 5 bases; nucleotides not matched to a gene: 9. CDR3 sequence reads: CASSAGRGYGDTQYF. In nucleotides, the CDR3 is TGTGCCAGCAGTGCGGGGAGGGGATATGGAGATACGCAGTATTTT.

The table lists this clone with a few counts. The V and J genes are TRBV6-5 and TRBJ1-1; no firm D call. Germline V gene data show CDR1 as MNHEY and CDR2 as SVGAGI. The V end was cut by 5 bases, the J end by 7 bases, with 8 bases between. The CDR3 has 11 residues. CDR3: CASSNEVEAFF. For the CDR3, the DNA is TGTGCCAGCAGTAATGAGGTTGAAGCTTTCTTT.

This chain joins TRBV24-1 and TRBJ2-1; 11 positions match TRBD2. The CDR3 is made up of 16 amino acids. Germline V lookup: CDR1 KGHDR, CDR2 SFDVKD. The ends lost 3 bases at V and 3 bases at J; junction bases unmatched: 3. CDR3 region: CATSDPGLADYNEQFF. CDR3 in DNA: TGTGCCACCAGTGATCCGGGACTAGCGGACTACAATGAGCAGTTCTTC.

V gene TRBV28 combines with J gene TRBJ2-1; a possible D gene is TRBD1 (7 bases). CDR3 length equals 18 residues. Germline values: CDR1 MDHEN, CDR2 SYDVKM. Trimming took 6 bases from V and 7 from J, leaving 28 bases between them. CDR3 amino acids: CASRISYNNPRGDNEQFF. The CDR3 DNA sequence: TGTGCCAGCAGAATTTCCTATAACAACCCCAGGGGGGATAATGAGCAGTTCTTC.

The V call is TRBV4-1, the J call TRBJ2-7; 7 positions agree with TRBD2. With 0 bases clipped from V and 5 bases from J, the junction kept 4 bases outside the gene matches. Per the germline V gene, CDR1 is MGHRA and CDR2 is YSYEKL. This CDR3 has 14 residues. The CDR3 bases are TGCGCCAGCAGCCAAGATCTGCGGGGGAACGAGCAGTACTTC. This codes for CASSQDLRGNEQYF.

This clone was detected only once. The chain is built from TRBV25-1 and TRBJ1-1, with D possibly being TRBD1 (5 bases). Germline CDR1 is MGHDK and CDR2 is SYGVNS. The ends were cut back, 6 bases at V and 9 bases at J, with 11 bases in the middle. The CDR3 covers 11 residues. The DNA of the CDR3 is TGTGCCAGCAGGGGGCGGGGGAAAGCTTTCTTT. Residues: CASRGRGKAFF.

The chain uses TRBV5-1 and TRBJ2-5, with 8 bases matching TRBD1. CDR1 and CDR2 (germline): SGHRS, YFSETQ. V shed 4 bases, J shed 0 bases, and the junction held 5 bases outside the gene matches. The CDR3 runs to 15 residues. The CDR3 protein is CASSRGQGYQETQYF. The CDR3 bases are TGCGCCAGCAGCAGAGGACAGGGCTACCAAGAGACCCAGTACTTC.

Only a few counts were recorded for this clone. The V call is TRBV6-4, the J call TRBJ1-2, with 10 bases lining up with TRBD1. Germline loops: CDR1 MRHNA, CDR2 SNTAGT. The CDR3 is made up of 16 amino acids. Trimming removed 3 bases from V and 6 bases from J; junction bases left unmatched: 10. The CDR3: CASSDGTGEILNGYTF. CDR3 in DNA: TGTGCCAGCAGTGATGGGACAGGGGAGATTTTAAATGGCTACACCTTC.

This chain uses TRBV2 with TRBJ1-1, with TRBD1 identical over 8 bases. This CDR3 has 14 residues. CDR1 and CDR2 from the germline V gene are SNHLY and FYNNEI. V dropped 4 bases and J dropped 6; count of bases not matched to a gene: 7. CDR3 sequence: CASSAETGVSEAFF. In DNA form, the CDR3 reads TGTGCCAGCAGTGCCGAGACAGGGGTGTCTGAAGCTTTCTTT.

V and J are TRBV29-1 and TRBJ1-2; D is undetermined. The CDR3 spans 11 residues. With 3 bases removed from V and 3 bases from J, the gap between germline ends came to 5 bases. Germline lookup yields CDR1 SQVTM and CDR2 ANQGSEA. The CDR3, as DNA: TGCAGCGTTGATAGATACTATGGCTACACCTTC. Its protein is CSVDRYYGYTF.

This clone was detected a few times. The genes are TRBV5-1 and TRBJ2-1, with no clear D. Per germline, CDR1 SGHRS and CDR2 YFSETQ. The germline V and J ends were trimmed by 0 bases and 5 bases, with 9 bases remaining between them. The CDR3 totals 14 residues. CDR3 loop: CASSLDSGHNEQFF. The DNA of the CDR3 is TGCGCCAGCAGCTTGGATTCCGGTCACAATGAGCAGTTCTTC.

This clone occurred a few times. The V gene is TRBV30, the J gene TRBJ2-7; 12 bases fit TRBD2. Germline V lookup: CDR1 GTSNPN, CDR2 SVGIG (reference sequence). CDR3 length equals 15 residues. Trimming cost V 1 base and J 2 bases; bases outside gene matches: 3. The CDR3 here is CAWSEWTSGAYEQYF. CDR3 bases: TGTGCCTGGAGTGAATGGACTAGCGGGGCCTACGAGCAGTACTTC.

The gene calls are TRBV7-3 and TRBJ1-2; 7 bases align to TRBD1. V gave up 3 bases and J gave up 4 bases; unmatched junction bases: 5. The CDR3 totals 14 residues. The germline V gene has CDR1 SGHTA and CDR2 FQGTGA. The CDR3 is CASSLAGGGYGYTF. The CDR3 bases are TGTGCCAGCAGCTTGGCAGGGGGAGGCTATGGCTACACCTTC.

The chain has TRBV24-1 and TRBJ2-5; no definite D call. From germline, CDR1 is KGHDR and CDR2 SFDVKD. This CDR3 is built from 15 residues. V was clipped by 5 bases and J by 0 bases, with 12 bases between them. The CDR3 reads CATSVSLEDQETQYF. Here the CDR3 DNA reads TGTGCCACCAGTGTAAGTCTAGAAGACCAAGAGACCCAGTACTTC.

The CDR3 reads CAISDLNQPQHF. The CDR3 DNA follows: TGTGCCATCAGTGATTTAAATCAGCCCCAGCATTTT. The chain joins TRBV10-3 to TRBJ1-5; D uncertain. V lost 3 bases, J lost 4 bases, and 4 bases lay in between. The CDR3 loop spans 12 amino acids. Looked up from germline, CDR1 is ENHRY and CDR2 is SYGVKD.

This chain connects TRBV5-1 to TRBJ2-2; D unclear. V lost 1 base and J 0 bases, leaving 7 bases between the germline ends. Germline CDR1 and CDR2: SGHRS and YFSETQ. The CDR3 contains 15 residues. The chain's CDR3 is CASSLNGANTGELFF. The CDR3 nucleotides read TGCGCCAGCAGCTTGAATGGAGCGAACACCGGGGAGCTGTTTTTT.

V is TRBV24-1 and J is TRBJ2-3, with no clear D. The CDR3 sequence is 14 residues long. Germline values: CDR1 KGHDR, CDR2 SFDVKD. Trimming shortened V by 3 bases and J by 3 bases, and 9 bases separated the two germline ends. CDR3 residues: CATSDPPPTDTQYF. For the CDR3, the DNA is TGTGCCACCAGTGATCCCCCCCCGACAGATACGCAGTATTTT.

This clone was recorded once. The chain carries TRBV4-1 and TRBJ1-2, with 7 bases that match TRBD1. Germline V gene data show CDR1 as MGHRA and CDR2 as YSYEKL. The CDR3 loop spans 16 amino acids. V shed 3 bases, J shed 0 bases, and the junction held 7 bases outside the gene matches. CDR3 loop: CASSHPTTGSNYGYTF. The CDR3 coding sequence is TGCGCCAGCAGCCATCCCACGACAGGGTCTAACTATGGCTACACCTTC.

The chain joins TRBV6-5 to TRBJ2-2; tentative D call: TRBD2 (5 bases). Germline CDR1 is MNHEY and CDR2 is SVGAGI. With 4 bases removed from V and 5 bases from J, the gap between germline ends came to 8 bases. This CDR3 is built from 13 residues. The CDR3 coding sequence is TGTGCCAGCAGTTTCGGGGAAACCGGGGAGCTGTTTTTT. Protein: CASSFGETGELFF.

This clone has just a few counts. This chain connects TRBV2 to TRBJ2-7; 9 bases are a match to TRBD2. The CDR3 consists of 13 residues. Trimming cost V 7 bases and J 6 bases; bases outside gene matches: 7. The germline V gene encodes CDR1 SNHLY and CDR2 FYNNEI. The CDR3 reads CASTTRGGSEQYF. CDR3 sequence (DNA): TGTGCCAGCACGACGCGGGGGGGAAGCGAGCAGTACTTC. Filled out from reference TRBV2 and TRBJ2-7, the complete variable domain reads EPEVTQTPSHQVTQMGQEVILRCVPISNHLYFYWYRQILGQKVEFLVSFYNNEISEKSEIFDDQFSVERPDGSNFTLKIRSTKLEDSAMYFCASTTRGGSEQYFGPGTRLTVT.

This chain connects TRBV24-1 to TRBJ1-2; 9 bases are shared with TRBD1. The CDR3 extends over 15 amino acids. Germline V gives CDR1 KGHDR, CDR2 SFDVKD. V was pared by 6 bases and J by 6 bases, with 10 bases of the junction left unmatched. In nucleotides, the CDR3 is TGTGCCACCAGTAGAAGGGGACAGGGAGTCCATGGCTACACCTTC. It yields the protein CATSRRGQGVHGYTF.

The V gene is TRBV11-2, the J gene TRBJ1-4, with TRBD1 matching over 7 bases. The CDR3 has 15 amino acids. The trim removed 3 bases at V and 8 bases at J, leaving 9 bases unmatched. The germline V gene encodes CDR1 SGHAT and CDR2 FQNNGV. Here the CDR3 reads CASSFLTGFGEKLFF. CDR3 bases: TGTGCCAGCAGCTTCTTGACAGGGTTTGGGGAAAAACTGTTTTTT.

This clone occurred once. The CDR3 reads CAWRISGVYNSPLHF. The CDR3 DNA reads as TGTGCCTGGAGAATATCGGGAGTATACAATTCACCCCTCCACTTT. The chain joins TRBV30 to TRBJ1-6; no clear D gene. Deletions cut 3 bases from V and 7 bases from J, with 16 bases between. The CDR3 is 15 residues long. Germline CDR1 reads GTSNPN; CDR2 reads SVGIG (reference sequence).

The chain couples TRBV12-5 to TRBJ2-1; D possibly corresponds to TRBD2 (6 bases). CDR1 is LGHNT, CDR2 FRNRAP, per germline. This CDR3 has 12 amino acids. Trimming cost V 6 bases and J 10 bases, with 13 bases left between them. CDR3 in amino acids: CASGADRGEQFF. The DNA of the CDR3 is TGTGCTAGTGGGGCGGACCGGGGGGAGCAGTTCTTC.

This clone was picked up a small number of times. The rearrangement links TRBV27 to TRBJ2-1; 15 bases fit TRBD2. The CDR3 sequence is 19 residues long. V was clipped by 6 bases and J by 7 bases; unmatched bases: 16. Per germline, CDR1 MNHEY and CDR2 SMNVEV (reference sequence). CDR3 sequence reads: CASRARGLAGGSPRNEQFF. The CDR3 nucleotides read TGTGCCAGCAGGGCCCGGGGACTAGCGGGAGGATCCCCTCGGAATGAGCAGTTCTTC.

The rearrangement joins TRBV7-7 to TRBJ2-7, with TRBD2 as a possible D gene (6 bases). The CDR3 spans 15 residues. CDR1 is SSHAT, CDR2 FNYEAQ, per germline (reference sequence). The V end lost 0 bases, the J end lost 0 bases, and 9 bases lay between the germline ends. This chain's CDR3 is CASSLAEGASYEQYF. DNA of the CDR3: TGTGCCAGCAGCTTAGCGGAGGGAGCCTCCTACGAGCAGTACTTC.

The CDR3 reads CASSLGAAGQPQHF. The CDR3 bases are TGTGCCAGCAGCTTAGGAGCTGCGGGTCAGCCCCAGCATTTT. The rearrangement uses TRBV7-9 and TRBJ1-5; D unresolved. The CDR3 sequence is 14 residues long. Per germline, CDR1 SEHNR and CDR2 FQNEAQ (reference sequence). V was clipped by 1 base and J by 6 bases, with 10 bases between them.

The chain links TRBV9 to TRBJ2-2, with TRBD1 matching 7 bases. CDR1 and CDR2 from the germline V gene are SGDLS and YYNGEE. The length of the CDR3 is 14 residues. J gave up 0 bases and V 7 bases, and 3 bases lay outside the gene matches. The CDR3 reads CASRTGSNTGELFF. CDR3 nucleotides: TGTGCCAGCCGGACAGGCTCGAACACCGGGGAGCTGTTTTTT.

CDR3 protein: CASSQDRLTGGSYEQYF. The DNA of the CDR3 is TGCGCCAGCAGCCAAGACCGGCTCACAGGGGGTTCCTACGAGCAGTACTTC. The chain combines TRBV4-1 with TRBJ2-7, with 8 bases matching TRBD1. V was clipped by 0 bases and J by 1 base; unmatched bases: 8. CDR1 is MGHRA and CDR2 is YSYEKL in the germline V gene. This CDR3 has 17 residues.

The gene calls are TRBV19 and TRBJ2-2, with D tentatively TRBD2 (6 bases). Germline CDR1 LNHDA, CDR2 SQIVND (reference sequence). CDR3 length: 15 amino acids. V gave up 4 bases and J gave up 4 bases, with 13 bases separating them. CDR3 DNA: TGTGCCAGTAGTAGTATAGCTAGCGCCACCGGGGAGCTGTTTTTT. Translating gives CASSSIASATGELFF.